The TCR beta chain described here comes from a study of blood T cell repertoires in COVID-19. Study processing details: For nucleated cells, counts were estimated from reference gene primer amplification. Assay: immunoSEQ multiplex PCR; the TCRdb copy retains only in-frame clones and omits some. The DNA gave D and trimming, while V, J and clone size come from that table. The data hold 100,000 to 150,000 clones, with around 81% observed a single time. The germline V and J ends were trimmed by 7 bases and 5 bases, with 15 bases remaining between them. The germline V gene has CDR1 MDHEN and CDR2 SYDVKM. This CDR3 contains 13 residues.

The receptor's source is a man aged 30 to 39 with COVID-19, enrolled during active disease. The specimen was peripheral blood. The chain links TRBV28 to TRBJ2-7, with a possible D match to TRBD1 (6 bases). CDR3 residues: CASTYRVDDEQYF. The CDR3 DNA sequence: TGTGCCAGCACATACAGGGTGGACGACGAGCAGTACTTC.